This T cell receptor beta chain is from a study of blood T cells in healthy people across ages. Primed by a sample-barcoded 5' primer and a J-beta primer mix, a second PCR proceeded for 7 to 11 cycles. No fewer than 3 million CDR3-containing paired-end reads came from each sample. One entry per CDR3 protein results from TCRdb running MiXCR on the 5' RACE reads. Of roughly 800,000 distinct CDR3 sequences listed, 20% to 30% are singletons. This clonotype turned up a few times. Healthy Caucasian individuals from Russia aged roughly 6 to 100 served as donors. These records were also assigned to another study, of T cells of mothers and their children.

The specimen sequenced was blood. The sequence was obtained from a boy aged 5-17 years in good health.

This CDR3 is CASSLGRNSGKNIQYF. The DNA for the CDR3 is TGTGCCAGCAGCTTAGGAAGGAATTCGGGCAAAAACATTCAGTACTTC. The rearrangement uses TRBV7-2 and TRBJ2-4; unclear D gene. V shed 1 base and J shed 3 bases, with 13 bases lying between them. The CDR3 is 16 amino acids. Germline assignment: CDR1 SGHTA and CDR2 FQGNSA.